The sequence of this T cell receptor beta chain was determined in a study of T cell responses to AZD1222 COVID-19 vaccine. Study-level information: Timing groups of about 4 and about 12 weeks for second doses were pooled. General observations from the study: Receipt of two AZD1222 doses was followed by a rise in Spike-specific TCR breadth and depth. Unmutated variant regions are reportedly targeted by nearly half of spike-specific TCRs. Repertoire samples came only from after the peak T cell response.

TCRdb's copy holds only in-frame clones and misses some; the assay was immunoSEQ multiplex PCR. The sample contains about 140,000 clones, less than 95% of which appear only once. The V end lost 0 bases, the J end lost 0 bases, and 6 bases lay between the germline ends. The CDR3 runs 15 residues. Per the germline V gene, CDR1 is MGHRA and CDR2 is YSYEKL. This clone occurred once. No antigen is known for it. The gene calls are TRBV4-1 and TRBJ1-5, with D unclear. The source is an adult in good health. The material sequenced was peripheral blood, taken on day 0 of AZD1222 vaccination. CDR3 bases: TGCGCCAGCAGCCAAGAGCCATATAGCAATCAGCCCCAGCATTTT. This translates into CASSQEPYSNQPQHF.